The clone carrying this T cell receptor (beta chain) was detected many times. The antigen remains unidentified. CDR3 size: 15 residues. The V and J ends lost 7 bases and 5 bases respectively, with 21 bases between them. Germline CDR1 and CDR2: SGHRS and YFSETQ. This record belongs to a study of T-cell reconstitution after alpha-beta-depleted transplantation in children. Whole-study findings and limits: The origin of high day-60 TCRbeta diversity in some patients lay in surviving recipient T cells and thymic progenitors. When one year had passed after transplant, most T-cell counts and diversity came from newly produced T cells. Two months or so post-transplant, alpha-beta T cells reportedly derived from several hundred expanded graft clones.

Unique molecular identifiers featured in how the TCRbeta library was prepared. TCRdb used MiXCR to reprocess the PCR reads, holding one entry per CDR3 protein. The sample consists of 600,000 to 800,000 distinct CDR3 sequences, around 13% of them appearing once. Sequencing used PBMCs, obtained before TCRalphabeta/CD19-depleted stem cell transplant. The sequence was obtained from a girl aged 2-10 years with congenital amegakaryocytic thrombocytopenia, due to receive a stem cell transplant. The rearrangement links TRBV5-1 to TRBJ1-1; no clear D gene. CDR3 residues: CASVDIEGGVTEAFF. In DNA, the CDR3 is TGCGCCAGCGTAGACATCGAAGGTGGGGTGACTGAAGCTTTCTTT.